The clone carrying this T cell receptor (beta chain) was seen a single time. This entry comes from a study of CD8+ T cells in alopecia areata. Background on the study: The drug, tofacitinib, lasted 6 to 18 months, followed by 6 months off drug.

Extraction of RNA preceded its reverse transcription into cDNA, which served as the sequencing template. Libraries were prepared by immunoSEQ multiplex PCR; TCRdb keeps only in-frame clonotypes and omits some of them. The sample gives roughly 150,000 clones, over 80% of which show up once; over 13% is in the top ten. Patients with alopecia areata provided lesional scalp punch biopsies as well as peripheral blood. This CDR3 is 15 amino acids long. The germline CDR1 and CDR2 sequences are MNHEY and SMNVEV (reference sequence). V shed 3 bases and J shed 0 bases, with 11 bases lying between them. Sequenced here: CD8+ T cells sorted from blood, sampled at week 0. This receptor was taken from a human donor with alopecia areata. The chain has TRBV27 and TRBJ1-2; maybe TRBD1 (5 bases). In DNA, the CDR3 is TGTGCCAGCAGTTTTAGGGACGGAGCTAACTATGGCTACACCTTC. Its translation: CASSFRDGANYGYTF.